The clone carrying this TCR beta chain came up once. Its antigen is currently unknown. V shed 4 bases and J shed 0 bases, with 7 bases lying between them. The germline V gene encodes CDR1 SGHRS and CDR2 YFSETQ. The CDR3 has 14 amino acids. The data belong to a study of T cell responses to AZD1222 COVID-19 vaccine. Study-level findings and limits: Targets within unmutated variant regions were reportedly found for nearly half of spike-specific TCRs. Most donors were white British, females outnumbered males, and clonal diversity was possibly underestimated. Repertoire sampling occurred only after the peak T cell response. Only a handful of AZD1222 recipients were seropositive at baseline.

Libraries were prepared by immunoSEQ multiplex PCR; TCRdb keeps only in-frame clonotypes and omits some of them. The repertoire includes some 180,000 clones, 80% to 90% of them detected once, and less than 0.55% sits in the top ten. This clonotype was sampled from an adult in good health. V usage is TRBV5-1 and J usage is TRBJ1-4; D call uncertain. The sample was peripheral blood, taken on day 0 of AZD1222 vaccination. DNA of the CDR3: TGCGCCAGCAGCACGAGAGCAACTAATGAAAAACTGTTTTTT. It yields the protein CASSTRATNEKLFF.